The 12 T cell receptor beta chains below come from one sample, sequenced in a study of blood T cell repertoires in COVID-19. Profiled with immunoSEQ multiplex PCR; TCRdb holds only in-frame clones, not every one. Seen here are nearly 350,000 clones, approximately 87% observed once, and the top ten hold roughly 6.3%. The sequenced material came from peripheral blood. The receptor source for this set is a woman aged 50 to 65 with COVID-19, enrolled during active disease.

J is TRBJ1-2 and V is TRBV6-5; tentatively, D is TRBD1 (6 bases). The V end was cut by 0 bases, the J end by 4 bases, with 12 bases between. The CDR3 extends over 15 amino acids. The germline V gene encodes CDR1 MNHEY and CDR2 SVGAGI. In nucleotides, the CDR3 is TGTGCCAGCAGTTACTCTAGGACAGCGGTCTATGGCTACACCTTC. Translating gives CASSYSRTAVYGYTF.

As to this clone: Just one base apart from a much larger clone, this may be a read error. The chain recombines TRBV27 with TRBJ1-1, with a possible D match to TRBD1 (5 bases). The germline gives CDR1 MNHEY, CDR2 SMNVEV (reference sequence). The CDR3 consists of 12 residues. The V and J ends lost 6 bases and 1 base respectively, with 6 bases between them. CDR3 sequence (DNA): TGTGCCAGCAGCGACAGGAACACTGAAGCTTTCTTT. It translates to CASSDRNTEAFF.

This clone was counted once. The V gene is TRBV7-6, the J gene TRBJ2-3; 13 nucleotides match TRBD2. CDR3 length equals 16 residues. V shed 5 bases, J shed 0 bases, and the junction held 2 bases outside the gene matches. Germline values: CDR1 SGHVS, CDR2 FNYEAQ. DNA of the CDR3: TGTGCCAGCAGCCGACTAGCGGGAGGTAGCACAGATACGCAGTATTTT. Translated, it gives CASSRLAGGSTDTQYF.

The chain joins TRBV27 to TRBJ2-1, with 10 bases that match TRBD2. Germline CDR1 MNHEY, CDR2 SMNVEV (reference sequence). This CDR3 has 13 residues. Here the CDR3 reads CASGRNWYNEQFF. The CDR3 DNA reads TGTGCTAGCGGGAGGAATTGGTACAATGAGCAGTTCTTC.

The chain carries TRBV15 and TRBJ1-5; D possibly corresponds to TRBD1 (5 bases). The ends were cut back, 0 bases at V and 6 bases at J, with 12 bases in the middle. From germline, CDR1 is LNHNV and CDR2 YYDKDF (reference sequence). The CDR3 runs 15 residues. This chain's CDR3 is CATSRDGQGVQPQHF. In nucleotides, the CDR3 is TGTGCCACCAGCAGAGATGGGCAGGGTGTTCAGCCCCAGCATTTT.

The chain recombines TRBV19 with TRBJ2-1, with D perhaps matching TRBD2 (5 bases). Germline-derived CDR1 and CDR2 are LNHDA and SQIVND (reference sequence). The CDR3 length is 15 residues. The V and J ends lost 4 bases and 4 bases respectively, with 14 bases between them. CDR3 DNA sequence: TGTGCCAGTAGTAACGCCCGGGGTGGATACAATGAGCAGTTCTTC. Translating gives CASSNARGGYNEQFF.

The chain couples TRBV5-1 to TRBJ2-3, with D hard to call. CDR3 size: 14 residues. With 4 bases removed from V and 2 bases from J, the gap between germline ends came to 11 bases. Germline CDR1 is SGHRS and CDR2 is YFSETQ. The CDR3 spells CASSLIRVTDTQYF. The DNA for the CDR3 is TGCGCCAGCAGCCTCATAAGAGTCACAGATACGCAGTATTTT. The full variable domain, with the rest looked up from reference TRBV5-1 and TRBJ2-3, is KAGVTQTPRYLIKTRGQQVTLSCSPISGHRSVSWYQQTPGQGLQFLFEYFSETQRNKGNFPGRFSGRQFSNSRSEMNVSTLELGDSALYLCASSLIRVTDTQYFGPGTRLTVL.

The chain is built from TRBV5-8 and TRBJ1-3, with 7 nucleotides matching TRBD1. The CDR3 length is 16 residues. The germline CDR1 and CDR2 sequences are SGHTS and YDEGEE. V dropped 5 bases and J dropped 0; count of bases not matched to a gene: 8. The CDR3 protein is CASSLQGSISGNTIYF. In DNA, the CDR3 is TGTGCCAGCAGTTTACAGGGGAGTATCTCTGGAAACACCATATATTTT.

For this clone: The same CDR3 can be traced to other DNA sequences in this sample. The chain combines TRBV30 with TRBJ2-5; D gene unclear. V was cut by 0 bases and J by 1 base, with 6 bases left in between. Germline V lookup: CDR1 GTSNPN, CDR2 SVGIG (reference sequence). The CDR3 is made up of 13 amino acids. The CDR3 loop reads CAWSVQVQETQYF. CDR3 DNA sequence: TGTGCCTGGAGTGTCCAGGTCCAAGAGACCCAGTACTTC.

This clone was counted a single time. The rearrangement uses TRBV24-1 and TRBJ2-2, with D perhaps TRBD1 (6 bases). The CDR3 totals 16 residues. Germline assignment: CDR1 KGHDR and CDR2 SFDVKD. Deletions cut 0 bases from V and 5 bases from J, with 12 bases between. The CDR3 DNA reads as TGTGCCACCAGTGATTTGCAGGGGTTTCGAACCGGGGAGCTGTTTTTT. Its translation: CATSDLQGFRTGELFF.

The chain couples TRBV18 to TRBJ2-5; 8 bases fit TRBD1. The CDR3 extends over 15 amino acids. With 1 base clipped from V and 4 bases from J, the junction kept 5 bases outside the gene matches. Germline loops: CDR1 KGHSH, CDR2 LQKENI. CDR3 in DNA: TGTGCCAGCTCACCACGCAGGGGGCGGGGAGAGACCCAGTACTTC. The encoded protein is CASSPRRGRGETQYF.

The rearrangement links TRBV5-1 to TRBJ1-3, with D perhaps matching TRBD1 (5 bases). This CDR3 is built from 15 residues. V was clipped by 4 bases and J by 2 bases, with 13 bases between them. Germline V gives CDR1 SGHRS, CDR2 YFSETQ. CDR3 residues: CASSQPGDAGNTIYF. CDR3 DNA sequence: TGCGCCAGCAGCCAACCGGGGGACGCTGGAAACACCATATATTTT.